The clone carrying this TCR beta chain was seen a handful of times. Germline loops: CDR1 SEHNR, CDR2 FQNEAQ (reference sequence). The CDR3 is made up of 15 amino acids. V was trimmed by 5 bases and J by 2 bases, leaving 13 bases between them. This specimen comes from a study of T cell repertoires in cytomegalovirus infection. In the study overall: Matching HLA type, along with CMV infection, was indicated by public TCR beta signatures.

TCRdb recomputed calls from the reads with MiXCR, one row per CDR3 protein. Of a few hundred thousand distinct CDR3 sequences in the sample, about 25% were seen once. The rearrangement joins TRBV7-9 to TRBJ2-1, with a possible D match to TRBD2 (6 bases). This sequence was found in a human donor in good health (CMV status not recorded). Some clones in this sample may be carry-over from other donors' samples. The specimen was PBMCs. The CDR3 DNA reads as TGTGCCAGCAGCGCCGGGACTGGAGCCTACAATGAGCAGTTCTTC. Translation gives CASSAGTGAYNEQFF. The complete variable domain, with remaining parts taken from reference TRBV7-9 and TRBJ2-1, reads DTGVSQNPRHKITKRGQNVTFRCDPISEHNRLYWYRQTLGQGPEFLTYFQNEAQLEKSRLLSDRFSAERPKGSFSTLEIQRTEQGDSAMYLCASSAGTGAYNEQFFGPGTRLTVL.